The next 9 T cell receptor beta chains were all read from a single sample in a study of T-cell reconstitution after alpha-beta-depleted transplantation in children. Construction of the TCRbeta library involved unique molecular identifiers. In TCRdb, the PCR reads were re-called with MiXCR into one record per CDR3 protein. The table has 750,000 to 950,000 distinct CDR3 sequences, about 15% seen once; the top ten hold 5%. The input for sequencing was PBMCs, mostly from graft donor cells, taken 360 days after TCRalphabeta/CD19-depleted stem cell transplant. The receptors come from a male patient younger than 18 who had a stem cell transplant for acute lymphoblastic leukemia, so the T cells may come from the graft donor.

This chain uses TRBV7-9 with TRBJ2-1, with D possibly matching TRBD2 (6 bases). Germline CDR1 and CDR2: SEHNR and FQNEAQ (reference sequence). Trimming took 5 bases from V and 9 from J, leaving 17 bases between them. CDR3 size: 14 residues. CDR3 nucleotide sequence: TGTGCCAGCAGCCTCAGGGCGGGACCCGGTGAGCAGTTCTTC. It specifies CASSLRAGPGEQFF.

This chain uses TRBV6-2 or TRBV6-3 with TRBJ2-1; 8 bases are shared with TRBD2. Germline-derived CDR1 and CDR2 are MNHEY and SVGEGT. V shed 6 bases, J shed 3 bases, and the junction held 7 bases outside the gene matches. The CDR3 contains 15 residues. This chain's CDR3 is CASRGAGALYNEQFF. The CDR3 region has the DNA TGTGCCAGCAGAGGAGCGGGAGCGCTCTACAATGAGCAGTTCTTC.

V and J are TRBV5-1 and TRBJ2-3; the D is unclear. Deletions cut 0 bases from V and 4 bases from J, with 9 bases between. The CDR3 extends over 14 amino acids. Germline CDR1 reads SGHRS; CDR2 reads YFSETQ. Written as DNA, the CDR3 is TGCGCCAGCAGCTTGGAAGGCATCTCAGATACGCAGTATTTT. It yields the protein CASSLEGISDTQYF.

The CDR3: CASTLGLAGFNEQFF. The CDR3 region has the DNA TGTGCCAGCACCCTGGGACTAGCGGGATTCAATGAGCAGTTCTTC. This rearrangement joins TRBV5-4 to TRBJ2-1; 13 bases align to TRBD2. Germline lookup yields CDR1 SGHNT and CDR2 YYREEE (reference sequence). This CDR3 has 15 residues. V lost 6 bases and J lost 6; bases outside the gene matches: 6.

This clonotype was picked up a small number of times. This CDR3 is missing its conserved last phenylalanine or tryptophan, likely due to a read error. The limits of the CDR3 on the DNA are not certain, so only TCRdb's listed CDR3 is given. The chain combines TRBV7-8 with TRBJ2-5; TRBD2, the table's D call, lacks a check against the DNA. Germline CDR1 SGHVS, CDR2 FQNEAQ. The CDR3 adds up to 13 amino acids, both ends counted. The CDR3 here is CASSLELGLLFYL.

This clonotype was seen more than once but under ten times. This chain connects TRBV4-1 to TRBJ1-2; 11 nucleotides match TRBD1. Germline lookup yields CDR1 MGHRA and CDR2 YSYEKL. Unmatched junction bases numbered 9, after V lost 2 bases and J lost 4 bases. This CDR3 comprises 17 residues. CDR3 nucleotide sequence: TGCGCCAGCAGCCAACTCCGCCCCGGGACAGGGGGCTATGGCTACACCTTC. Protein: CASSQLRPGTGGYGYTF.

The rearrangement joins TRBV6-8 to TRBJ2-3; tentatively, D is TRBD2 (5 bases). V dropped 6 bases and J dropped 6 bases, with 31 bases sitting between them. The germline CDR1 and CDR2 sequences are MNHGY and SAAAGT. The length of the CDR3 is 19 residues. In DNA, the CDR3 is TGTGCCAGCAGCAGACGTAGCGAGCCAAGACCCTGGCAATCGGATACGCAGTATTTT. Translating it yields CASSRRSEPRPWQSDTQYF.

The rearrangement links TRBV20-1 to TRBJ1-3; no clear D gene. Germline values: CDR1 DFQATT, CDR2 SNEGSKA (reference sequence). The CDR3 length is 12 residues. Trimming removed 6 bases from V and 2 bases from J, with 8 bases in between. This CDR3 reads CSAPAPGNTIYF. CDR3 sequence (DNA): TGCAGTGCCCCGGCGCCTGGAAACACCATATATTTT.

The chain is built from TRBV10-3 and TRBJ2-7, with D hard to call. CDR1 is ENHRY, CDR2 SYGVKD, per germline. The CDR3 is 13 amino acids. V lost 2 bases to trimming and J lost 2 bases, with 7 bases between them. As DNA, the CDR3 is TGTGCCATCAGTGAGAATAAAGCCTACGAGCAGTACTTC. Residues: CAISENKAYEQYF.